This TCR beta chain comes out of a study of beta chain features in type 1 diabetes. This clone was picked up a small number of times. Its antigen is currently unknown. Sequenced material consisted of expressed TCRB transcripts (all of the isolated RNA was reverse transcribed). Profiling relied on immunoSEQ multiplex PCR, and the TCRdb table lists in-frame clones only, not all of them. The sample lists 300,000 or so clones, around 9.7% occurring once. Whole-study findings and limits: All four CD4+ subsets of Type 1 diabetes patients contained TCRB CDR3s that were moderately but significantly shorter.

Trimming stripped 2 bases from V and 2 bases from J, with 12 bases between. This CDR3 contains 15 residues. Germline loops: CDR1 LNHDA, CDR2 SQIVND (reference sequence). What was sequenced was central memory CD4+ T cells from blood. This rearrangement joins TRBV19 to TRBJ2-5; no definite D call. The TCR comes from a man younger than 40 with type 1 diabetes. The CDR3 here is CASSIIVGRQETQYF. For the CDR3, the DNA is TGTGCCAGTAGTATAATTGTGGGTCGGCAAGAGACCCAGTACTTC.